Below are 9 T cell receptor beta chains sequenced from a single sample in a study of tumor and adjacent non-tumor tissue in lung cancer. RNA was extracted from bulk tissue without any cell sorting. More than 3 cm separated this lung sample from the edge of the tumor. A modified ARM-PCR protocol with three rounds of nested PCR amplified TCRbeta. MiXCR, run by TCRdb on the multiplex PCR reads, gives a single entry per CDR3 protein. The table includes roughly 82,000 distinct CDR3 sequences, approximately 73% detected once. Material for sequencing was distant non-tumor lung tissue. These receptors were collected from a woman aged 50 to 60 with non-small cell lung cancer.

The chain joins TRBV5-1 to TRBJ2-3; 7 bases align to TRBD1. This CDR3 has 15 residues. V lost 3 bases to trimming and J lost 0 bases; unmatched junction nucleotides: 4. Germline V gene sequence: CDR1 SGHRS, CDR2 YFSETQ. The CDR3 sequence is CASSSGQISTDTQYF. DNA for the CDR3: TGCGCCAGCAGCTCGGGACAGATTAGCACAGATACGCAGTATTTT.

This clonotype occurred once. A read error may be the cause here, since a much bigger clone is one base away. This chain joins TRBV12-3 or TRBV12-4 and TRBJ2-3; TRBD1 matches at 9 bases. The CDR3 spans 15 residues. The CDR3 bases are TGTGCCAGCAGTTTCGGGGACAGGGCCACAGATAAGCAGTATTTT. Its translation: CASSFGDRATDKQYF.

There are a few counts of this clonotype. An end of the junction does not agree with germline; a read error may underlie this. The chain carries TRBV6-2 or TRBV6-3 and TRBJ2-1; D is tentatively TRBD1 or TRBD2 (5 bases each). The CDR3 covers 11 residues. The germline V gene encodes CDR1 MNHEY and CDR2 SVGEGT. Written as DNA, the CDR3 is TGTGCCAACAGTTGGGACGATGAGCAGTTCTTT. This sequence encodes CANSWDDEQFF.

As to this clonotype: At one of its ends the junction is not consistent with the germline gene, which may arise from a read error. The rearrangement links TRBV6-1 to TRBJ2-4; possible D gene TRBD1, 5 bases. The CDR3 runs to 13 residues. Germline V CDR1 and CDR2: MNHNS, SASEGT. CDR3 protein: CASRRQSKNIQYF. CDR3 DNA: TGTGCGAGCAGGAGACAGTCCAAAAACATTCAGTACTTC.

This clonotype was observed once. CDR3 DNA sequence: TGTGCCAGCAGTTCACCCAACATGGTCGGGCTGTACTTC. It yields the protein CASSSPNMVGLYF. V gene TRBV11-2 combines with J gene TRBJ2-7; D unresolved. The CDR3 extends over 13 amino acids. Per germline, CDR1 SGHAT and CDR2 FQNNGV. V was trimmed by 6 bases and J by 12 bases, leaving 21 bases between them.

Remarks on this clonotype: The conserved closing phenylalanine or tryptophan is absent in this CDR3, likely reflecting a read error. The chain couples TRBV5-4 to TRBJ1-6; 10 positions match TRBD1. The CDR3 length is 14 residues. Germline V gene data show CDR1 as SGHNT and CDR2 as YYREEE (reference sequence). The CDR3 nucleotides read TGTGCCAGCAACTTGGACAGGGGGAATTCACCCCTCCACCTT. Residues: CASNLDRGNSPLHL.

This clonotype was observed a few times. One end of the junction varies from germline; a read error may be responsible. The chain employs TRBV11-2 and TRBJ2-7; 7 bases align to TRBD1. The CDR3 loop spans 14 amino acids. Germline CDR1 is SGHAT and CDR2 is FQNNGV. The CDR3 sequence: CTSSLVRDSYEQYF. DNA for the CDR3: TGTACCAGCAGCTTAGTTAGGGACAGCTATGAGCAGTATTTC.

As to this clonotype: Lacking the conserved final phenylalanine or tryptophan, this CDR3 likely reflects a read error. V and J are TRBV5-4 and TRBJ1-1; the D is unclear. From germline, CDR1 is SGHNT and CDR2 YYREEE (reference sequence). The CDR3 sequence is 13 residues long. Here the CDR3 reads CASRLQLNTEAFS. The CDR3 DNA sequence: TGTGCCAGCCGCTTACAGTTGAACACTGAAGCTTTCTCT.

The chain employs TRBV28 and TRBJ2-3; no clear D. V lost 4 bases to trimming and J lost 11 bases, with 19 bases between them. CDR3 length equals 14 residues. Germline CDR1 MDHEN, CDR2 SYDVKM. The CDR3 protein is CASSSSYAENRQYF. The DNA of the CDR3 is TGTGCCAGCAGTTCGTCTTACGCGGAAAATAGGCAGTATTTT.